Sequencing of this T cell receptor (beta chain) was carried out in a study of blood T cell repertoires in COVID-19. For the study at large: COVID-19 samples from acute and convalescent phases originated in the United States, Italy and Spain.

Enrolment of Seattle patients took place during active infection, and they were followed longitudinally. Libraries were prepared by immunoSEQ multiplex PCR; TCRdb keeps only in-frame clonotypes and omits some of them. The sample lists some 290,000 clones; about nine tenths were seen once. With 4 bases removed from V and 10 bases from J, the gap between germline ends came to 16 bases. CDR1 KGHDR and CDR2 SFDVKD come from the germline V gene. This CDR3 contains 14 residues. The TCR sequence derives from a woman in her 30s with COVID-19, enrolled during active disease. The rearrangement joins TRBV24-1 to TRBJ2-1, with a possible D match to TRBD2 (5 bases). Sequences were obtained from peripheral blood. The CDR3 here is CATSERTPNAEQFF. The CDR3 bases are TGTGCCACCAGTGAGCGGACTCCCAACGCGGAGCAGTTCTTC.